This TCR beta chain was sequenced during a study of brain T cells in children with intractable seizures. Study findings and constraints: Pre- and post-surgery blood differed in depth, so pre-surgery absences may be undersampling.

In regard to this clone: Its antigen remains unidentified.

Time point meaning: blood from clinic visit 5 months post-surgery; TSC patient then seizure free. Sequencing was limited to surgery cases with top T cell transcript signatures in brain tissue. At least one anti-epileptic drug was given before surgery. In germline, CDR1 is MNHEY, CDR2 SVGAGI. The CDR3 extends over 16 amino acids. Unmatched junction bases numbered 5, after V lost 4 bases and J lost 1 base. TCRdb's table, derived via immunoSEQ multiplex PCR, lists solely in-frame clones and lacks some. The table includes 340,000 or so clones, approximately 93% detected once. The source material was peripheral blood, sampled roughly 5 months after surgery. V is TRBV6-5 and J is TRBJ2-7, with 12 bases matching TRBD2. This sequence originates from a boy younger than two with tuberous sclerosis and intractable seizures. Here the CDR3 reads CASSFSGLAGSYEQYF. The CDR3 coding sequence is TGTGCCAGCAGTTTTTCCGGACTAGCGGGATCCTACGAGCAGTACTTC.